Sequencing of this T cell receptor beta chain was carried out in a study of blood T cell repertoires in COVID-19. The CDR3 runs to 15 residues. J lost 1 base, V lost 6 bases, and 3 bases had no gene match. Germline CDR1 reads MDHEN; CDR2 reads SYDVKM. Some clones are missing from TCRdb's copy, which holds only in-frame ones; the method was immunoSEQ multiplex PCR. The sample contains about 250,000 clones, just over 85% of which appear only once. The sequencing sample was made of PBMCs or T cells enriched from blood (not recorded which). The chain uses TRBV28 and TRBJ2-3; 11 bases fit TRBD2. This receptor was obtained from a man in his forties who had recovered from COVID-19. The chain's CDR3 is CASSTGLAGTDTQYF. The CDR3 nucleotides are TGTGCCAGCAGCACGGGACTAGCGGGCACAGATACGCAGTATTTT.